This T cell receptor (beta chain) originates from a study of shared T cell receptors in the human thymus. The data were produced by immunoSEQ multiplex PCR, yet TCRdb's version contains in-frame clones alone and is incomplete. The data contain roughly 660,000 clones, around 87% of them singletons. This clone was seen a single time. In addition, the sample was reused for a study of human thymus T cells. From that report: An apparent bias in V and J gene usage was seen in thymic and blood repertoires. What related research reported was that thymic repertoires overlapped highly among unrelated individuals.

The receptor was derived from a boy in the first two years of life with a congenital heart defect. The sequenced sample consisted of thymocytes.

The CDR3, as DNA: TGTGCCACCAGCACCTTAGCGGGACACAATGAGCAGTTCTTC. It encodes CATSTLAGHNEQFF. This chain uses TRBV15 with TRBJ2-1; 8 nucleotides line up with TRBD2. V gave up 4 bases and J gave up 5 bases; unmatched junction bases: 4. The CDR3 covers 14 residues. Germline V gene sequence: CDR1 LNHNV, CDR2 YYDKDF (reference sequence).